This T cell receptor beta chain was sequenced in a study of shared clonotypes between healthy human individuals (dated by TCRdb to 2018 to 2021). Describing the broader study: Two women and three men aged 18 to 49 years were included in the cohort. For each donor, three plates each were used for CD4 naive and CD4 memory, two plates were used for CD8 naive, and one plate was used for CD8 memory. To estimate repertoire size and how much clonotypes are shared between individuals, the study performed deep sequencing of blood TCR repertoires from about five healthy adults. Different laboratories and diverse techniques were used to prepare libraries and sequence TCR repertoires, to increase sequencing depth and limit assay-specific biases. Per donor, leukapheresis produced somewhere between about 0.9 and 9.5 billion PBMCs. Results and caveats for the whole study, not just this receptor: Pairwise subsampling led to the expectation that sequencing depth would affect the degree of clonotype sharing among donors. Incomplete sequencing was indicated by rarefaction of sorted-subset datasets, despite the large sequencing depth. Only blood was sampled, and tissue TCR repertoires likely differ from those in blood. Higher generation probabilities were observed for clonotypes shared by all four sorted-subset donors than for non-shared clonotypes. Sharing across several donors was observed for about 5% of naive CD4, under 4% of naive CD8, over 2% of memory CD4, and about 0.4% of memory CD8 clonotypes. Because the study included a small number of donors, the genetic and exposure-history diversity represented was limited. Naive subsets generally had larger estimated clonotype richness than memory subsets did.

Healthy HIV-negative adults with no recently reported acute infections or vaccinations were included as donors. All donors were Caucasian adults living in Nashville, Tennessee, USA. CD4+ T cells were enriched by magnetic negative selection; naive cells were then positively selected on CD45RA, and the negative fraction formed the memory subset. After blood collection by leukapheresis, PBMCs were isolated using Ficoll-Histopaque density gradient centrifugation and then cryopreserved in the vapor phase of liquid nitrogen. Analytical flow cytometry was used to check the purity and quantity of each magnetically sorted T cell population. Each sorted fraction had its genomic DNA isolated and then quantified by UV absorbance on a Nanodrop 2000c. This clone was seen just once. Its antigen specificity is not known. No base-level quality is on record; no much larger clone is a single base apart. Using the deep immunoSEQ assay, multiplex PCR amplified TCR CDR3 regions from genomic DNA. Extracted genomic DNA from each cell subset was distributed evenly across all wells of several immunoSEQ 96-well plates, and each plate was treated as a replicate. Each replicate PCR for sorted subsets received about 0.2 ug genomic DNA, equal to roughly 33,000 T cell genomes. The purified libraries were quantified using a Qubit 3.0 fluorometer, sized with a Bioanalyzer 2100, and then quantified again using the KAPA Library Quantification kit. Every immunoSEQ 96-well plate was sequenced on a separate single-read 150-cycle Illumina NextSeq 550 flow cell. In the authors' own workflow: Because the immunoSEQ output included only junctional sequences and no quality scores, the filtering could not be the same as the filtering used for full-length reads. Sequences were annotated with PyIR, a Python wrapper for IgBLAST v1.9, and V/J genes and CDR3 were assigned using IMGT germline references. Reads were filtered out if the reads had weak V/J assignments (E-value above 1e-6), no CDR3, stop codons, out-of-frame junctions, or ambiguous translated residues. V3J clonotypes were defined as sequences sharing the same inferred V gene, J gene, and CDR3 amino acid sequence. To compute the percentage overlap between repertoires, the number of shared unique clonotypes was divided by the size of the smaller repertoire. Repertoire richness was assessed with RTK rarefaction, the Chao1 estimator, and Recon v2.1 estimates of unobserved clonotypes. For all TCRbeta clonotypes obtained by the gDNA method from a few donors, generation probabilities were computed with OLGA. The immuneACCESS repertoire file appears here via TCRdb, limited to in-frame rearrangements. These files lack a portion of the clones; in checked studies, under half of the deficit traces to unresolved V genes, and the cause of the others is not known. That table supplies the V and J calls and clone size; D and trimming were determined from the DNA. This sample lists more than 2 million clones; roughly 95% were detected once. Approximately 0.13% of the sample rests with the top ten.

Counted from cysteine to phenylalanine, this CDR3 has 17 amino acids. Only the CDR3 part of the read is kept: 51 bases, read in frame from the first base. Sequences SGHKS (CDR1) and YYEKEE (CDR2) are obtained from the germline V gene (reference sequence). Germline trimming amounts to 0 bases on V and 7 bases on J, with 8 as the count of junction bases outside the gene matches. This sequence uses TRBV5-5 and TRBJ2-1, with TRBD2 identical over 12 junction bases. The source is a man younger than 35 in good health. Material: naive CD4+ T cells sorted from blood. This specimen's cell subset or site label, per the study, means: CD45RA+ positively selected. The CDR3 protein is CASSLAPSGGAKNEQFF. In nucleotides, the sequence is TGTGCCAGCAGCTTGGCCCCTAGCGGGGGGGCCAAGAATGAGCAGTTCTTC. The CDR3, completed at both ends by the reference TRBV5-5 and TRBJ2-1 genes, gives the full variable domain DAGVTQSPTHLIKTRGQQVTLRCSPISGHKSVSWYQQVLGQGPQFIFQYYEKEERGRGNFPDRFSARQFPNYSSELNVNALLLGDSALYLCASSLAPSGGAKNEQFFGPGTRLTVL.